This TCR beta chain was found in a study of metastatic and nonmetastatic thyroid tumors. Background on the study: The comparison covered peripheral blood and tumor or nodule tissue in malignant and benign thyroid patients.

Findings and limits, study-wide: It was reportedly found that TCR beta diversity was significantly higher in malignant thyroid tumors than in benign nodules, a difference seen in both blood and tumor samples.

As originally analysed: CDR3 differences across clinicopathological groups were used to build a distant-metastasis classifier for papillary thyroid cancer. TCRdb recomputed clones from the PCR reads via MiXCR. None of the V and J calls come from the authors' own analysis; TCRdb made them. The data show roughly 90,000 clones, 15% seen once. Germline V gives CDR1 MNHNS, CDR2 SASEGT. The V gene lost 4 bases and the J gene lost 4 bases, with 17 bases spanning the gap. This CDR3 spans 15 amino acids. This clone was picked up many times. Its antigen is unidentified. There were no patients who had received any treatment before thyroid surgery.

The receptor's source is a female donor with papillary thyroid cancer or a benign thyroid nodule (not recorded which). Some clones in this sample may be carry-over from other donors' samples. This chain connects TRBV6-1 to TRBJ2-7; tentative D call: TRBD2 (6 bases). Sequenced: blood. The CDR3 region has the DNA TGTGCCAGCAGTGCCCGCCGGGACTCCACATACGAGCAGTACTTC. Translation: CASSARRDSTYEQYF.